This paragraph reports one TCR beta chain. Only in-frame clones appear in the TCRdb table, and some are missing; sequencing was by immunoSEQ multiplex PCR. The table lists over 350,000 clones, roughly 94% of them singletons. This specimen comes from a study of shared T cell receptors in the human thymus. Per the germline V gene, CDR1 is SGHTA and CDR2 is FQGTGA. V lost 5 bases to trimming and J lost 4 bases, with 22 bases between them. The CDR3 has 17 residues. This clonotype originated in a human donor. The sequencing input was thymocytes. The chain employs TRBV7-3 and TRBJ2-3, with D perhaps TRBD1 (6 bases). In DNA form, the CDR3 reads TGTGCCAGCAGCCCCAAAGGGAATCCTGGGGGCCCAGATACGCAGTATTTT. Translating gives CASSPKGNPGGPDTQYF.